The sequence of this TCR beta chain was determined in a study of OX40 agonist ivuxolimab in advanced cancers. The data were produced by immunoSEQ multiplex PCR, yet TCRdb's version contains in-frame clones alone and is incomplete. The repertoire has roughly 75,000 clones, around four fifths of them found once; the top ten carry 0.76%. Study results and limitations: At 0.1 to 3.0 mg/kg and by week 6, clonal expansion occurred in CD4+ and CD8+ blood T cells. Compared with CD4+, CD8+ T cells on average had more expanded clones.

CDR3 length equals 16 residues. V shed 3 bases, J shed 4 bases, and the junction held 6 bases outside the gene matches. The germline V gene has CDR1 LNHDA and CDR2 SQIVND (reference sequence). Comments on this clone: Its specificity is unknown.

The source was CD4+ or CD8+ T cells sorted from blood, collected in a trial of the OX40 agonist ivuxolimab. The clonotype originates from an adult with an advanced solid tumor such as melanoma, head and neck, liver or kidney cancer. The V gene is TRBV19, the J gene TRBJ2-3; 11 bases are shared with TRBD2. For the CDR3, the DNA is TGTGCCAGTAGTATGTGGACTAGCGGGCGGGCAGATACGCAGTATTTT. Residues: CASSMWTSGRADTQYF.